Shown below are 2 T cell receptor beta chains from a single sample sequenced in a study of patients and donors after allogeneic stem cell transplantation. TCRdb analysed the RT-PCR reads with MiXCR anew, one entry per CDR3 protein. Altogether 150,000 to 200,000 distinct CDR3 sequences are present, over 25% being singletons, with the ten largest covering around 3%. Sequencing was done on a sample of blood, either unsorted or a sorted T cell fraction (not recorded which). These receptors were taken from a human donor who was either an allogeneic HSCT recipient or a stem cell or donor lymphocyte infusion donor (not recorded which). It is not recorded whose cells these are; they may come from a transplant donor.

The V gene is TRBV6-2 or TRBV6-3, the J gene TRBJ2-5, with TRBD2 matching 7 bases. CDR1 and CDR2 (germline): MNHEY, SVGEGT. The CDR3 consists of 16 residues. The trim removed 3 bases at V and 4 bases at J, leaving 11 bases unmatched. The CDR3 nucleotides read TGTGCCAGCAGTTATCCTAAGCGGGGAAATCGAGAGACCCAGTACTTC. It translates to CASSYPKRGNRETQYF.

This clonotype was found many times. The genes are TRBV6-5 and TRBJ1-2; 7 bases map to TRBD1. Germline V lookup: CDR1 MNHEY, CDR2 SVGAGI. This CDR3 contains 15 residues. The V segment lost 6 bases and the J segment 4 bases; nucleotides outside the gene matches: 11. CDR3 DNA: TGTGCCAGCAGAGCACGACAGGGTGTCACCTATGGCTACACCTTC. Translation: CASRARQGVTYGYTF.